There are a few counts of the clone carrying this T cell receptor (beta chain). The data derive from a study of blood T cell repertoires in COVID-19. Study information: Whether acute or convalescent, the COVID-19 samples came from the United States, Italy and Spain. The analysed material was cDNA or gDNA that came from T cells, B-cell-depleted T cells, or PBMCs.

Original processing notes: Cell counts per sample came from amplifying reference gene primers. Profiled with immunoSEQ multiplex PCR; TCRdb holds only in-frame clones, not every one. V and J calls and clone size come straight from that table; D and trimming were deduced from the DNA. The sample holds roughly 200,000 clones; more than 75% are singletons and the top ten take around 4.9%. CDR3 length equals 16 residues. The V segment lost 4 bases and the J segment 4 bases; nucleotides outside the gene matches: 5. CDR1 is LNHDA and CDR2 is SQIVND in the germline V gene (reference sequence). The sequencing sample was made of peripheral blood. The chain employs TRBV19 and TRBJ2-3; 13 bases are a match to TRBD2. This clonotype was sampled from a woman aged 80 or over with acute or convalescent COVID-19. The CDR3 bases are TGTGCCAGTAGTACCACTAGCGGGAGGGCCTCAGATACGCAGTATTTT. It codes for CASSTTSGRASDTQYF.